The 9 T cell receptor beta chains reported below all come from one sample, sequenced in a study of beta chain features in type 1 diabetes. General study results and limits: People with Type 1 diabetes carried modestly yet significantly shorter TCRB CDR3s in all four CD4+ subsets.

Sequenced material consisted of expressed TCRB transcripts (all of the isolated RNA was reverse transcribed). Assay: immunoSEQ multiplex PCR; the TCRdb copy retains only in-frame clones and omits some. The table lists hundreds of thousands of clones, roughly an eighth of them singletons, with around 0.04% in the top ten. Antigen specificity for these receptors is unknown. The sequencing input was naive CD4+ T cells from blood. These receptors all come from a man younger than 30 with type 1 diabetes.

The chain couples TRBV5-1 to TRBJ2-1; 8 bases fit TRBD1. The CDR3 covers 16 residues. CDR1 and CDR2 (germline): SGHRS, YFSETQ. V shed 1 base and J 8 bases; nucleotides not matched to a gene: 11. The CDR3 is CASSLPRQGSGDEQFF. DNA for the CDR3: TGCGCCAGCAGCTTGCCCCGACAGGGGTCAGGGGATGAGCAGTTCTTC. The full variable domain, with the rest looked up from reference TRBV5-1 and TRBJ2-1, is KAGVTQTPRYLIKTRGQQVTLSCSPISGHRSVSWYQQTPGQGLQFLFEYFSETQRNKGNFPGRFSGRQFSNSRSEMNVSTLELGDSALYLCASSLPRQGSGDEQFFGPGTRLTVL.

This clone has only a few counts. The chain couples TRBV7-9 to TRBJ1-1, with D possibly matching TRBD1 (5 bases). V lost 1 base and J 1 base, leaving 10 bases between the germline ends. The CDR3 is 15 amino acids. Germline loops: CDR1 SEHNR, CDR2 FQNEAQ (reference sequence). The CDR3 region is CASSLGWRGNTEAFF. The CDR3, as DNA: TGTGCCAGCAGCTTAGGGTGGAGGGGGAACACTGAAGCTTTCTTT.

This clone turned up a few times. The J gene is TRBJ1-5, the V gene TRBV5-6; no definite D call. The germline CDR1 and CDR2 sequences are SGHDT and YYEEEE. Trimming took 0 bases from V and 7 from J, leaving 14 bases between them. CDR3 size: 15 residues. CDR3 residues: CASSLGMYPDQPQHF. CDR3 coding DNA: TGTGCCAGCAGCTTGGGAATGTATCCGGACCAGCCCCAGCATTTT.

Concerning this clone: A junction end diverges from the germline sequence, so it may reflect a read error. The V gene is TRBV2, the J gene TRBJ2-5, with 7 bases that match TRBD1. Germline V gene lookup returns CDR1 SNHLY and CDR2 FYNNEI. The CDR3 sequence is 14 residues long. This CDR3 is CASREDRVAETQYF. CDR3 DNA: TGTGCCAGCAGAGAAGACAGGGTGGCGGAGACCCAGTACTTC.

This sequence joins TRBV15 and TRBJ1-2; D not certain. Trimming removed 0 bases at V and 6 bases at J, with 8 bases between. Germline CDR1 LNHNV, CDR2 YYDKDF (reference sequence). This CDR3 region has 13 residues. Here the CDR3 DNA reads TGTGCCACCAGCAGAGATGGAACGGATGGCTACACCTTC. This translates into CATSRDGTDGYTF.

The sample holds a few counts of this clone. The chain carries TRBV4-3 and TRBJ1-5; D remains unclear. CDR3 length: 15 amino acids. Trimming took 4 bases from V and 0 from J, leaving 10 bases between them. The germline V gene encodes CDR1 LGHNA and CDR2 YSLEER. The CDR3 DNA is TGCGCCAGCAGCCTTCTCCCCAATAGCAATCAGCCCCAGCATTTT. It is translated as CASSLLPNSNQPQHF.

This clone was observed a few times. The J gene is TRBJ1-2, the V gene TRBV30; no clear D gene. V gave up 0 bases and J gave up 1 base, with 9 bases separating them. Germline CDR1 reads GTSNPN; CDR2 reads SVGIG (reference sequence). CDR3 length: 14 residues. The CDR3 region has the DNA TGTGCCTGGAGTGTCTCCGACTTTAACTATGGCTACACCTTC. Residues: CAWSVSDFNYGYTF.

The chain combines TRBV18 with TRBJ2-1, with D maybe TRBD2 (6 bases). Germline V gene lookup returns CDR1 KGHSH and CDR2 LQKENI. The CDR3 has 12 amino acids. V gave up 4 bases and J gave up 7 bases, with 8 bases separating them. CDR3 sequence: CASSQGRNEQFF. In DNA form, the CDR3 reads TGTGCCAGCTCACAGGGGAGGAATGAGCAGTTCTTC.

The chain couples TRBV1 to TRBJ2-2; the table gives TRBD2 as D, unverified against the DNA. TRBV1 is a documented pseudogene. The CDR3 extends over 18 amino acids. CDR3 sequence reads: CTSSQGLAGGPGTGELFF. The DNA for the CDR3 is TGCACCAGCAGCCAAGGACTAGCGGGAGGGCCGGGCACCGGGGAGCTGTTTTTT.